Listed below are T cell receptor beta chains from one sample, sequenced in a study of post-analysis software for immune sequencing data. TCRdb reprocessed the PCR reads with MiXCR, giving one entry per CDR3 protein. In the table there are about 820,000 distinct CDR3 sequences, roughly half of which are singletons. The sequencing sample was made of blood. The receptors come from a girl aged 10-17 years with multiple sclerosis. The CDR3 runs from the conserved cysteine through the conserved F or W. D genes are given only for firm matches. Size values are once, few and many counts, or a class for expanded clones, and some rows have none.

size,D,length,J,V,DNA,CDR3
NA,NA,15,TRBJ2-1,TRBV20-1,TGCAGTGCTAGAGCCCCTGGGGGACCGTTCAATGAGCAGTTCTTC,CSARAPGGPFNEQFF
NA,TRBD1,12,TRBJ1-1,TRBV29-1,TGCAGCGCCGGGGGGCAGGGGGCGTGGGCTTTCTTT,CSAGGQGAWAFF
NA,NA,14,TRBJ1-1,TRBV7-6,TGTGCCAGCAGCTTAGAACACATGAACACTGAAGCTTTCTTT,CASSLEHMNTEAFF
NA,TRBD2,14,TRBJ2-7,TRBV10-3,TGTGCCATCAGTGAGTTTCAGGGAGGGTACGAGCAGTACTTC,CAISEFQGGYEQYF
few,TRBD1,14,TRBJ2-5,TRBV5-5,TGTGCCAGCAGCTTGGCCAACAGGGGAGAGACCCAGTACTTC,CASSLANRGETQYF
few,NA,18,TRBJ2-2,TRBV5-1,TGCGCCAGCAGCCCTTCTCTCTCGCGGGGGCCGAACACCGGGGAGCTGTTTTTT,CASSPSLSRGPNTGELFF
NA,NA,12,TRBJ2-6,TRBV30,TGTGCCTGGAGTGCTGGGGCCAACGTCCTGACTTTC,CAWSAGANVLTF
NA,NA,13,TRBJ2-1,TRBV20-1,TGCAGCCAACCGGGGGCGGTGGGCAATGAGCAGTTCTTC,CSQPGAVGNEQFF
NA,NA,16,TRBJ1-5,TRBV7-8,TGTGCCAGCAGCTTAGATTCCCGGTATAGCAATCAGCCCCAGCATTTT,CASSLDSRYSNQPQHF
few,NA,15,TRBJ2-5,TRBV9,TGTGCCAGCAGCGTATATGATGAGTCGAGGGAGACCCAGTACTTC,CASSVYDESRETQYF
NA,NA,13,TRBJ1-1,TRBV2,TGTGCCAGCACCACGTTAGGAGTTAGTGAAGCTTTCTTT,CASTTLGVSEAFF
few,NA,12,TRBJ2-7,TRBV20-1,TGCAGTGCCACCAGGGTGGGATTCCCTCAGTACTTC,CSATRVGFPQYF
NA,TRBD1,15,TRBJ2-7,TRBV5-1,TGCGCCAGCAAGACCGGGACAGTTATTTCCTACGAGCAGTACTTC,CASKTGTVISYEQYF
NA,NA,16,TRBJ1-6,TRBV5-1,TGCGCCAGCAGCTCAGGGGTCAGGGGAAATAATTCACCCCTCCACTTT,CASSSGVRGNNSPLHF
NA,TRBD2,17,TRBJ2-3,TRBV9,TGTGCCAGCAGCCCCGAACGACTAGCGGGAGTTACAGATACGCAGTATTTT,CASSPERLAGVTDTQYF
NA,TRBD1,15,TRBJ2-2,TRBV6-2/TRBV6-3,TGTGCCAGCAGGCCGGGACAGGGGAACACCGGGGAGCTGTTTTTT,CASRPGQGNTGELFF
once,TRBD1,14,TRBJ2-7,TRBV29-1,TGCAGCGTTGGGAAACAGGGGTCGACCTACGAGCAGTACTTC,CSVGKQGSTYEQYF